These 10 T cell receptor beta chains share one sample of origin, sequenced in a study of cytomegalovirus exposure and HLA in healthy donors. The PCR made use of 60 Vbeta and 13 Jbeta primers. Repertoires were generated with immunoSEQ multiplex PCR, while TCRdb's copy carries only in-frame clones and drops some. This sample has roughly 190,000 clones, with roughly 80% found just once. The sequenced sample consisted of PBMCs. These receptor sequences come from a woman aged 18-35 years in good health and CMV-seronegative.

The rearrangement uses TRBV4-1 and TRBJ1-6; D gene ambiguous. Germline CDR1 reads MGHRA; CDR2 reads YSYEKL. This CDR3 contains 13 residues. V was clipped by 0 bases and J by 11 bases, with 8 bases between them. This chain's CDR3 is CASSQDRDTPLHF. CDR3 nucleotide sequence: TGCGCCAGCAGCCAAGATCGGGATACACCCCTCCACTTT.

The chain employs TRBV5-8 and TRBJ1-1; TRBD1 agrees at 8 bases. The CDR3 sequence is 16 residues long. V shed 4 bases, J shed 3 bases, and the junction held 11 bases outside the gene matches. The germline V gene has CDR1 SGHTS and CDR2 YDEGEE. CDR3 nucleotide sequence: TGTGCCAGCAGCACCCGACAGGGGTGGTTTGACACTGAAGCTTTCTTT. Amino acids: CASSTRQGWFDTEAFF.

This chain uses TRBV15 with TRBJ1-5, with D possibly matching TRBD1 (5 bases). CDR1 LNHNV and CDR2 YYDKDF come from the germline V gene (reference sequence). The V gene lost 0 bases and the J gene lost 6 bases, with 12 bases spanning the gap. The length of the CDR3 is 15 residues. Written as DNA, the CDR3 is TGTGCCACCAGCAGAGATACGGGGGATGGTCAGCCCCAGCATTTT. This translates into CATSRDTGDGQPQHF.

Turning to this clone: Other DNA sequences in the same sample also yield this CDR3. The genes are TRBV5-1 and TRBJ2-2; possible D gene TRBD1, 6 bases. Trimming left V 4 bases short and J 0 bases short, with 10 bases between. The CDR3 runs to 15 residues. Germline lookup yields CDR1 SGHRS and CDR2 YFSETQ. CDR3 region: CASSPGTTNTGELFF. The DNA for the CDR3 is TGCGCCAGCAGCCCCGGGACAACGAACACCGGGGAGCTGTTTTTT.

V gene TRBV28 combines with J gene TRBJ2-1; tentatively, D is TRBD1 (5 bases). The V and J ends lost 9 bases and 6 bases respectively, with 12 bases between them. The CDR3 runs 12 residues. Germline lookup yields CDR1 MDHEN and CDR2 SYDVKM. CDR3 in amino acids: CARPRQGNEQFF. DNA of the CDR3: TGTGCCAGGCCGAGGCAGGGCAATGAGCAGTTCTTC.

The chain combines TRBV4-2 with TRBJ1-2, with 10 bases aligning to TRBD1. V shed 0 bases and J 9 bases; nucleotides not matched to a gene: 7. The length of the CDR3 is 15 residues. In germline, CDR1 is LGHNA, CDR2 YNFKEQ. The CDR3 spells CASSQDPTGGSSYTF. CDR3 DNA: TGTGCCAGCAGCCAAGACCCGACAGGGGGCTCAAGCTACACCTTC.

In this sample, this clone turned up once. The rearrangement links TRBV7-3 to TRBJ2-2; no clear D. Germline V lookup: CDR1 SGHTA, CDR2 FQGTGA. Trimming removed 4 bases at V and 2 bases at J, with 2 bases between. The CDR3 runs to 12 residues. The CDR3 here is CASSSNTGELFF. The DNA for the CDR3 is TGTGCCAGCAGCTCAAACACCGGGGAGCTGTTTTTT.

This CDR3 reads CASSIRTILGDQPQHF. The CDR3 nucleotides read TGTGCCAGTAGTATCAGGACTATCCTTGGGGATCAGCCCCAGCATTTT. The V gene is TRBV19, the J gene TRBJ1-5, with D unclear. Germline V gene data show CDR1 as LNHDA and CDR2 as SQIVND (reference sequence). This CDR3 region has 16 residues. V was shortened by 3 bases and J by 5 bases, with 17 bases between the two germline ends.

V is TRBV28 and J is TRBJ2-3; D ambiguous. Germline V lookup: CDR1 MDHEN, CDR2 SYDVKM. This CDR3 has 13 amino acids. V lost 6 bases and J 2 bases, leaving 9 bases between the germline ends. Written as DNA, the CDR3 is TGTGCCAGCAGCCCCCATCCCACAGATACGCAGTATTTT. Translated: CASSPHPTDTQYF.

The chain combines TRBV5-1 with TRBJ1-5, with TRBD1 matching over 10 bases. In germline, CDR1 is SGHRS, CDR2 YFSETQ. V dropped 0 bases and J dropped 6; count of bases not matched to a gene: 6. The length of the CDR3 is 16 residues. The DNA for the CDR3 is TGCGCCAGCAGCTTGGATGGGGACAGGGGAGTTCAGCCCCAGCATTTT. Residues: CASSLDGDRGVQPQHF.